This T cell receptor (beta chain) was recorded in a study of T cell changes during pregnancy in multiple sclerosis. Repertoires were generated with immunoSEQ multiplex PCR, while TCRdb's copy carries only in-frame clones and drops some. The sample holds about 64,000 clones, about nine tenths seen once. Trimming at V came to 3 bases and at J to 6 bases, leaving 8 bases not matched to a gene. CDR1 is MNHEY, CDR2 SMNVEV, per germline (reference sequence). The CDR3 runs 15 residues. The sequence was collected from a female donor with multiple sclerosis, enrolled in a pregnancy study. The specimen comprised peripheral blood, sampled in the second trimester of pregnancy. This sequence joins TRBV27 and TRBJ2-3; 8 bases map to TRBD2. CDR3 DNA: TGTGCCAGCAGTTTCGGTGGCGGGAGGAAGGATACGCAGTATTTT. As protein: CASSFGGGRKDTQYF.